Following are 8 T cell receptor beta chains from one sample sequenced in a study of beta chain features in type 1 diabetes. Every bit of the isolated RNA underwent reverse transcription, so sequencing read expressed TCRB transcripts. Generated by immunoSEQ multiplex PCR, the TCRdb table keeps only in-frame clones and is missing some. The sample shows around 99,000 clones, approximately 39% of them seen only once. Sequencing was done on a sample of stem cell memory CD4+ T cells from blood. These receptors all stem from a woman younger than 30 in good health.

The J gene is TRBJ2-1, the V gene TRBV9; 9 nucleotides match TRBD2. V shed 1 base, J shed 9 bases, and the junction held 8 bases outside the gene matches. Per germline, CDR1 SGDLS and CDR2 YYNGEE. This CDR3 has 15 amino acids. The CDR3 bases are TGTGCCAGCAGCGTAATTGCGGGAGGGTTGGGTGAGCAGTTCTTC. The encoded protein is CASSVIAGGLGEQFF.

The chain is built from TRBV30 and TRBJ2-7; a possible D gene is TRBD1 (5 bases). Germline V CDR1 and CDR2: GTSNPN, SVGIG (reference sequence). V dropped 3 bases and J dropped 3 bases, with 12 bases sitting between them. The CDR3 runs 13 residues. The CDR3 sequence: CAWRYTGIYEQYF. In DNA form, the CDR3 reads TGTGCCTGGAGATACACAGGCATCTACGAGCAGTACTTC.

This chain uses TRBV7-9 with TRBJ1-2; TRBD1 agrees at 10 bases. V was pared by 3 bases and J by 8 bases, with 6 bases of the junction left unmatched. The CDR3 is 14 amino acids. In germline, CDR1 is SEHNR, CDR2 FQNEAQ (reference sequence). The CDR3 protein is CASSLRQGAEGYTF. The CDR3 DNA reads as TGTGCCAGCAGCTTGAGACAGGGGGCGGAGGGCTACACCTTC.

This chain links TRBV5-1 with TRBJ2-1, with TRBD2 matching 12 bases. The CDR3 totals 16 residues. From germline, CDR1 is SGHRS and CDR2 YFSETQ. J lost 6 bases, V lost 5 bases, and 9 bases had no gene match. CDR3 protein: CASRRRTSGEPNEQFF. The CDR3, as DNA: TGCGCCAGCAGGCGAAGGACTAGCGGGGAACCCAATGAGCAGTTCTTC. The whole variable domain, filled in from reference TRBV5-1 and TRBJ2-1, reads KAGVTQTPRYLIKTRGQQVTLSCSPISGHRSVSWYQQTPGQGLQFLFEYFSETQRNKGNFPGRFSGRQFSNSRSEMNVSTLELGDSALYLCASRRRTSGEPNEQFFGPGTRLTVL.

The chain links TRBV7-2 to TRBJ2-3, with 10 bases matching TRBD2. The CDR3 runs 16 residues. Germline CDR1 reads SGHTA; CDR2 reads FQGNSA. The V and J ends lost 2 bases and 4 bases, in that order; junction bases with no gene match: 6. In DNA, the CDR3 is TGTGCCAGCAGCTTATTAGCGGGAGGTTCGGCAGATACGCAGTATTTT. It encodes CASSLLAGGSADTQYF. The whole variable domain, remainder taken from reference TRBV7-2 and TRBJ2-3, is GAGVSQSPSNKVTEKGKDVELRCDPISGHTALYWYRQSLGQGLEFLIYFQGNSAPDKSGLPSDRFSAERTGGSVSTLTIQRTQQEDSAVYLCASSLLAGGSADTQYFGPGTRLTVL.

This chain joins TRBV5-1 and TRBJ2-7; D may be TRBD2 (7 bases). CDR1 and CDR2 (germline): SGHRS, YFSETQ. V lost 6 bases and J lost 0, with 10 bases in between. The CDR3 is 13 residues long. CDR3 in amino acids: CASKGGISYEQYF. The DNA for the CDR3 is TGCGCCAGCAAGGGGGGGATCTCCTACGAGCAGTACTTC.

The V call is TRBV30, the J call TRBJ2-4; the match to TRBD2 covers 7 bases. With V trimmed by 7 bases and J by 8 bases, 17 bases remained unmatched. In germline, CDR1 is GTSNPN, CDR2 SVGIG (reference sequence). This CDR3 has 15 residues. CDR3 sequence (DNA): TGTGCCTCCCACCAGATTAGCGGGTCCCGAGACATTCAGTACTTC. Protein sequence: CASHQISGSRDIQYF. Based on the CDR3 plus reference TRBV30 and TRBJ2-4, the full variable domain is SQTIHQWPATLVQPVGSPLSLECTVEGTSNPNLYWYRQAAGRGLQLLFYSVGIGQISSEVPQNLSASRPQDRQFILSSKKLLLSDSGFYLCASHQISGSRDIQYFGAGTRLSVL.

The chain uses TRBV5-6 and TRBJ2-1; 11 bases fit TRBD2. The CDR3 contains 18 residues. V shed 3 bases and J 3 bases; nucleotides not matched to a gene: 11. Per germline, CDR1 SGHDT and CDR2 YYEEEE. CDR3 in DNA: TGTGCCAGCAGCTGGAGGCTAGCGGGAGGCCGAGACTACAATGAGCAGTTCTTC. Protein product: CASSWRLAGGRDYNEQFF.